This T cell receptor (beta chain) was recorded in a study of OX40 agonist ivuxolimab in advanced cancers. Across the study: Treatment of patients was with ivuxolimab, an agonistic anti-OX40 (CD134) antibody. Patient treatment consisted of intravenous ivuxolimab administration every 2 weeks at 0.01 to 10 mg/kg. Treatment received earlier with anti-PD-1, anti-PD-L1 or anti-CTLA-4 agents was allowed, and more than 30% had some.

The V gene lost 5 bases and the J gene lost 1 base, with 13 bases spanning the gap. CDR1 is SGHAT, CDR2 FQNNGV, per germline. This CDR3 spans 15 amino acids. Some clones are missing from TCRdb's copy, which holds only in-frame ones; the method was immunoSEQ multiplex PCR. The table lists approximately 58,000 clones, 88% of them singletons. Exclusion applied to patients with autoimmune disease history or systemic immunosuppression. Sequenced material: CD4+ or CD8+ T cells sorted from blood, taken in a trial of the OX40 agonist ivuxolimab. This chain joins TRBV11-2 and TRBJ2-3; a weak D match, TRBD2 (7 bases). This receptor was taken from an adult with an advanced solid tumor such as melanoma, head and neck, liver or kidney cancer. As DNA, the CDR3 is TGTGCCAGCAGCCTGGGGGCGGGAGGCACAGATACGCAGTATTTT. This codes for CASSLGAGGTDTQYF.